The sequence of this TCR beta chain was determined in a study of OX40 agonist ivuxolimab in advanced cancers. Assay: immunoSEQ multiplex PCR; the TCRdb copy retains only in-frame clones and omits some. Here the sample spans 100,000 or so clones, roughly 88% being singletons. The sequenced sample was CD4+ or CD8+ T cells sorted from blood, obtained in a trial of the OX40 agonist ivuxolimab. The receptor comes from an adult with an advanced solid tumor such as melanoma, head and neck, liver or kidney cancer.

The CDR3 region has the DNA TGTGCCAGCTCAGAGTCAGGTAGCTACGAGCAGTACTTC. Its protein is CASSESGSYEQYF. This chain links TRBV18 with TRBJ2-7; D call uncertain. The length of the CDR3 is 13 residues. CDR1 and CDR2 (germline): KGHSH, LQKENI. V lost 5 bases, J lost 3 bases, and 11 bases lay in between.